These 10 T cell receptor beta chains were all obtained from the same sample, sequenced in a study of T cell responses to AZD1222 COVID-19 vaccine. Assay: immunoSEQ multiplex PCR; the TCRdb copy retains only in-frame clones and omits some. The table shows roughly 100,000 clones, with about nine tenths occurring only once. The material was peripheral blood, obtained on day 0 of AZD1222 vaccination. These receptors were collected from an adult in good health.

This chain links TRBV4-1 with TRBJ1-4, with D uncertain. The germline V and J ends were trimmed by 1 base and 0 bases, with 12 bases remaining between them. CDR1 is MGHRA and CDR2 is YSYEKL in the germline V gene. The CDR3 extends over 17 amino acids. DNA of the CDR3: TGCGCCAGCAGCCAAGCCTCTGGGAAGACAACTAATGAAAAACTGTTTTTT. Its translation: CASSQASGKTTNEKLFF.

The chain links TRBV27 to TRBJ2-3; D assignment may be TRBD1 or TRBD2 (6 bases each). Trimming cost V 1 base and J 2 bases, with 16 bases left between them. This CDR3 spans 17 amino acids. Germline V gene lookup returns CDR1 MNHEY and CDR2 SMNVEV (reference sequence). This CDR3 is CASSLFWEEGVTDTQYF. For the CDR3, the DNA is TGTGCCAGCAGTTTATTTTGGGAGGAGGGGGTCACAGATACGCAGTATTTT.

In its sample, this clone was seen a few times. The V and J genes are TRBV27 and TRBJ1-4; D gene ambiguous. V was pared by 4 bases and J by 6 bases, with 12 bases between. Germline loops: CDR1 MNHEY, CDR2 SMNVEV (reference sequence). This CDR3 has 14 residues. CDR3 coding DNA: TGTGCCAGCAGTTATCGGTACAGCGATGAAAAACTGTTTTTT. Translating it yields CASSYRYSDEKLFF.

The chain combines TRBV11-3 with TRBJ2-6; D is possibly TRBD1 (6 bases). Germline assignment: CDR1 SGHNT and CDR2 YENEEA. The ends were cut back, 5 bases at V and 0 bases at J, with 14 bases in the middle. This CDR3 has 17 amino acids. CDR3 coding DNA: TGTGCCAGCAGCCAAGACAGGCTCGGCTCTGGGGCCAACGTCCTGACTTTC. Amino acids: CASSQDRLGSGANVLTF.

V usage is TRBV9 and J usage is TRBJ2-7; no clear D gene. Germline V gene data show CDR1 as SGDLS and CDR2 as YYNGEE. The CDR3 totals 11 residues. V was shortened by 4 bases and J by 4 bases, with 6 bases between the two germline ends. The CDR3 nucleotides are TGTGCCAGCAGCCCGCGATACGAGCAGTACTTC. It codes for CASSPRYEQYF.

The V and J genes are TRBV6-5 and TRBJ1-3; D is unclear. The length of the CDR3 is 15 residues. V was trimmed by 2 bases and J by 0 bases, leaving 8 bases between them. Looked up from germline, CDR1 is MNHEY and CDR2 is SVGAGI. CDR3 DNA: TGTGCCAGCAGTTACGGTGGGATCTCTGGAAACACCATATATTTT. Translation: CASSYGGISGNTIYF.

This rearrangement joins TRBV30 to TRBJ1-3; D is possibly TRBD1 (6 bases). CDR3 size: 15 residues. CDR1 is GTSNPN, CDR2 SVGIG, per germline (reference sequence). The V gene lost 2 bases and the J gene lost 4 bases, with 15 bases spanning the gap. The CDR3 reads CAWSRDNLGGNTIYF. In DNA form, the CDR3 reads TGTGCCTGGAGTCGGGACAACCTGGGGGGAAACACCATATATTTT.

This CDR3 is CASSPGQTLNYGYTF. The CDR3 DNA sequence: TGTGCCAGCAGCCCGGGACAGACCCTTAACTATGGCTACACCTTC. This chain joins TRBV5-8 and TRBJ1-2, with TRBD1 matching 7 bases. The junction had 7 bases not matched to a gene; V was cut back by 4 bases and J by 1 base. The CDR3 runs to 15 residues. Germline CDR1 reads SGHTS; CDR2 reads YDEGEE.

V and J are TRBV6-5 and TRBJ2-6; D gene unclear. Germline CDR1 MNHEY, CDR2 SVGAGI. This CDR3 contains 15 residues. The germline V and J ends were trimmed by 5 bases and 2 bases, with 10 bases remaining between them. In DNA, the CDR3 is TGTGCCAGCAGTCCTACCCGGGCTGGGGCCAACGTCCTGACTTTC. It yields the protein CASSPTRAGANVLTF.

The chain carries TRBV5-1 and TRBJ2-3, with 10 bases aligning to TRBD2. Germline CDR1 is SGHRS and CDR2 is YFSETQ. The V segment lost 4 bases and the J segment 3 bases; nucleotides outside the gene matches: 8. The CDR3 runs 16 residues. The CDR3, as DNA: TGCGCCAGCAGCCCATTAGCGGGGGGCCAGACAGATACGCAGTATTTT. Its protein is CASSPLAGGQTDTQYF.